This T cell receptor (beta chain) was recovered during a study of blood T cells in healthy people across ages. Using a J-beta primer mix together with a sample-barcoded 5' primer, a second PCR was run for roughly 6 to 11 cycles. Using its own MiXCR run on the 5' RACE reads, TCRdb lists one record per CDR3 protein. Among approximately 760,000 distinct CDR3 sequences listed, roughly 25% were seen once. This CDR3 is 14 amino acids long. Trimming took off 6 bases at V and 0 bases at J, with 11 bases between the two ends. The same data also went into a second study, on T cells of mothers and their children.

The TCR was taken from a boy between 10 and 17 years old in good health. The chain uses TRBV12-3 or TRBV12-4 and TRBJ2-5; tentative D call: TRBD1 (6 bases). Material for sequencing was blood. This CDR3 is CASSDGDNQETQYF. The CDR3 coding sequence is TGTGCCAGCAGCGATGGGGACAACCAAGAGACCCAGTACTTC.